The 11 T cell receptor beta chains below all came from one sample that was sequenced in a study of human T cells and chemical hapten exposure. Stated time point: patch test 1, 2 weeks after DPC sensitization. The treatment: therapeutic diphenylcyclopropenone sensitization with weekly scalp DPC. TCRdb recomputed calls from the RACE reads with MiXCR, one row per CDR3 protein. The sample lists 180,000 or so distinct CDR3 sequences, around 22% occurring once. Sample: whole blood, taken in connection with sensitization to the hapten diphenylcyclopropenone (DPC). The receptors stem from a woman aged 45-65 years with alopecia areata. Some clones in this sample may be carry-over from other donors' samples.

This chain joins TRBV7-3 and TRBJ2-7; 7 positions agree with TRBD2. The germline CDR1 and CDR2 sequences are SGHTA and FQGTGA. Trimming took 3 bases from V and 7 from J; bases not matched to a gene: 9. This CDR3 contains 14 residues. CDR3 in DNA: TGTGCCAGCAGCTTTGCGGCGGGAGAACGGGAGCAGTACTTC. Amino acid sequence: CASSFAAGEREQYF. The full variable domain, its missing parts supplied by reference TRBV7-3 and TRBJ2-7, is GAGVSQTPSNKVTEKGKYVELRCDPISGHTALYWYRQSLGQGPEFLIYFQGTGAADDSGLPNDRFFAVRPEGSVSTLKIQRTERGDSAVYLCASSFAAGEREQYFGPGTRLTVT.

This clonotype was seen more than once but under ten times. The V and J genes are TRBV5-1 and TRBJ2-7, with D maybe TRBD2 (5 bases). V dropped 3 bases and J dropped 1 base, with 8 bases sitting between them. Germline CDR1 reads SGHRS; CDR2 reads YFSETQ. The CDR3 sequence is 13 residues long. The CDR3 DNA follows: TGCGCCAGCAGCTACACTAGTTCCTACGAGCAGTACTTC. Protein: CASSYTSSYEQYF.

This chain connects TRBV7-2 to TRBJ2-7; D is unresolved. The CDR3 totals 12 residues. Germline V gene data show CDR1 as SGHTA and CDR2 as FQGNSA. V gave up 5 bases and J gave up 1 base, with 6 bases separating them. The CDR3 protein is CASSLRSYEQYF. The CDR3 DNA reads TGTGCCAGCAGCCTCAGGTCCTACGAGCAGTACTTC.

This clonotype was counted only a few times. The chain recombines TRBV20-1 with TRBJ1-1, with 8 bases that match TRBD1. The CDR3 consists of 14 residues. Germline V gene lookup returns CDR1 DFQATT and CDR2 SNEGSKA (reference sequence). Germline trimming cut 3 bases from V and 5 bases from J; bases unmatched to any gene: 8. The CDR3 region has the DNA TGCAGTGCTAGCCAGGGGGCAAGGGGGACTGAAGCTTTCTTT. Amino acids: CSASQGARGTEAFF.

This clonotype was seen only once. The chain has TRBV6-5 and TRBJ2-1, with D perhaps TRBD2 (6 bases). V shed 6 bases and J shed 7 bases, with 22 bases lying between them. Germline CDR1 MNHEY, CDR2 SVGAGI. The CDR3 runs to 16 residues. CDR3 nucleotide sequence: TGTGCCAGCAGGCCCGACTCTAGCGTTCTTAGGAATGAGCAGTTCTTC. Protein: CASRPDSSVLRNEQFF.

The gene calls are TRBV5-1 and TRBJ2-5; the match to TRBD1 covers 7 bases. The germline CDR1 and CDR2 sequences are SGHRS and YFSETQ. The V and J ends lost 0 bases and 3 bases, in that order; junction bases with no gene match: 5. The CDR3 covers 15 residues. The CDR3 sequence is CASSLDRGLEETQYF. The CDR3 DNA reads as TGCGCCAGCAGCTTGGACAGGGGTTTAGAAGAGACCCAGTACTTC.

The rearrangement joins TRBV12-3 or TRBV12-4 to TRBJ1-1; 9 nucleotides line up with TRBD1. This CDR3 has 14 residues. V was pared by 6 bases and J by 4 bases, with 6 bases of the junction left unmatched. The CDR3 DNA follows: TGTGCCAGCAGCCGGACAGGGGTCGGCACTGAAGCTTTCTTT. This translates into CASSRTGVGTEAFF.

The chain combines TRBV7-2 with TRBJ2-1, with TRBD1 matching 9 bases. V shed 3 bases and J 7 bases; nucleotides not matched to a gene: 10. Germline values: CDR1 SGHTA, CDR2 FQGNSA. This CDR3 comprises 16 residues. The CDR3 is CASSFVSGQGRNEQFF. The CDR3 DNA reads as TGTGCCAGCAGCTTTGTATCGGGACAGGGAAGAAATGAGCAGTTCTTC.

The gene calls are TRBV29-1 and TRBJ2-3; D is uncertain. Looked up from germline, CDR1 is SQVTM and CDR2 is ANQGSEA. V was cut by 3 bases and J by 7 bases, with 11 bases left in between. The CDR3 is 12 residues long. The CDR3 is CSVDLVRNTQYF. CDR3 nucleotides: TGCAGCGTTGATTTGGTCAGGAATACGCAGTATTTT.

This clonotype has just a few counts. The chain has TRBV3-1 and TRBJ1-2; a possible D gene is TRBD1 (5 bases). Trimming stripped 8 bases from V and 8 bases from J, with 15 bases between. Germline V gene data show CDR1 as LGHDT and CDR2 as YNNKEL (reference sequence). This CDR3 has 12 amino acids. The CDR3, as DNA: TGTGCCAGCCTACAAGTCGGGGGAGGCTACACCTTC. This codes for CASLQVGGGYTF. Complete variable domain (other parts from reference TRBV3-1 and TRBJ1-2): DTAVSQTPKYLVTQMGNDKSIKCEQNLGHDTMYWYKQDSKKFLKIMFSYNNKELIINETVPNRFSPKSPDKAHLNLHINSLELGDSAVYFCASLQVGGGYTFGSGTRLTVV.

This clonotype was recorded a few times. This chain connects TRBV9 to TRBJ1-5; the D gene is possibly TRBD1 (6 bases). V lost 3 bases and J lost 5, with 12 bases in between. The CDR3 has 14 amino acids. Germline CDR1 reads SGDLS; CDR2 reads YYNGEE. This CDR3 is CASSEGDYYQPQHF. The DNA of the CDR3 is TGTGCCAGCAGCGAGGGGGATTATTATCAGCCCCAGCATTTT.